The clone carrying this TCR beta chain was counted a single time. Its antigen is as yet unknown. At one end the junction does not follow the germline gene, possibly because of a read error. With 60 Vbeta and 13 Jbeta primers, the PCR was carried out. The method was immunoSEQ multiplex PCR; TCRdb's version includes in-frame clones alone and lacks a portion of them. The sample has over 100,000 clones, around 74% seen once. These data originate in a study of cytomegalovirus exposure and HLA in healthy donors. Study-level background: An analysis done earlier identified about 120 million unique TCR beta sequences from 190 million or so T cells.

The CDR3 is 12 residues long. CDR1 MDHEN and CDR2 SYDVKM come from the germline V gene. Findings and limits, study-wide: A later analysis found common viral pathogens apparently linked to several of the most significant clusters. High sensitivity and specificity were reportedly achieved when the classifier diagnosed cytomegalovirus status. Owing to their indistinguishability, certain V segments, notably TRBV6-2 and TRBV6-3, were excluded.

The sample was PBMCs. The chain links TRBV28 to TRBJ2-7, with TRBD1 as a possible D gene (6 bases). This receptor was taken from a man aged 30-40 years in good health and CMV-seropositive. The CDR3 DNA reads as TGTGCCAGCACTTTACAGGGCTACGAGCAGTACTTC. This sequence encodes CASTLQGYEQYF.